The present T cell receptor (beta chain) was sequenced within a study of cytomegalovirus exposure and HLA in healthy donors. This clone was observed a handful of times. V gave up 3 bases and J gave up 6 bases, with 10 bases separating them. This CDR3 contains 12 residues. Per germline, CDR1 SGHDT and CDR2 YYEEEE. With 60 Vbeta and 13 Jbeta primers, the PCR was carried out. Profiling relied on immunoSEQ multiplex PCR, and the TCRdb table lists in-frame clones only, not all of them. The sample yields about 140,000 clones, around 83% seen once. The sequence was collected from a male donor in good health and CMV-seropositive. The chain uses TRBV5-6 and TRBJ2-7; D is unresolved. The sequenced material came from PBMCs. The CDR3 here is CASSSLAPEQYF. The CDR3 region has the DNA TGTGCCAGCAGCTCGTTGGCACCCGAGCAGTACTTC.